Below, 29 T cell receptor beta chains from the same sample are listed, as sequenced in a study of T cells after yellow fever vaccination. MiXCR was run by TCRdb on the 5' RACE reads, yielding one entry per CDR3 protein. The profile shows 150,000 to 200,000 distinct CDR3 sequences, 7% to 10% of them singletons. Source: CD8+ T cells sorted from PBMCs, taken 45 days after the yellow fever booster vaccination. Every receptor here comes from a man in his late teens or twenties who received the YFV17D yellow fever vaccine.

The chain combines TRBV27 with TRBJ2-2; 9 nucleotides agree with TRBD2. This CDR3 has 15 residues. Germline CDR1 MNHEY, CDR2 SMNVEV (reference sequence). V shed 0 bases, J shed 5 bases, and the junction held 1 base outside the gene matches. CDR3 bases: TGTGCCAGCAGTTTATCGGCGGGGGGGACCGGGGAGCTGTTTTTT. The encoded protein is CASSLSAGGTGELFF.

This clonotype has at least ten counts. The rearrangement links TRBV29-1 to TRBJ2-1; 8 positions agree with TRBD2. Germline V gives CDR1 SQVTM, CDR2 ANQGSEA. The CDR3 length is 18 residues. V lost 0 bases, J lost 4 bases, and 14 bases stayed unmatched. DNA for the CDR3: TGCAGCGTTGAAGAGACCTCCCGGGCGGGGGGCCTATACAATGAGCAGTTCTTC. As protein: CSVEETSRAGGLYNEQFF.

J is TRBJ2-5 and V is TRBV27; maybe TRBD2 (7 bases). Trimming pared 8 bases from V and 2 bases from J, leaving 27 bases between. The CDR3 runs to 18 residues. The germline V gene encodes CDR1 MNHEY and CDR2 SMNVEV (reference sequence). The CDR3 sequence: CASSKILGGGRYQETQYF. In DNA, the CDR3 is TGTGCCAGCTCCAAAATCTTAGGGGGGGGGCGCTATCAAGAGACCCAGTACTTC.

This clonotype has a handful of counts. The genes are TRBV20-1 and TRBJ1-5; 7 bases map to TRBD1. CDR3 length: 14 amino acids. With 5 bases clipped from V and 7 bases from J, the junction kept 11 bases outside the gene matches. CDR1 DFQATT and CDR2 SNEGSKA come from the germline V gene (reference sequence). CDR3 in DNA: TGCAGTGCTCTCTTCGACAGGGAGGAGCAGCCCCAGCATTTT. It is translated as CSALFDREEQPQHF.

V gene TRBV11-2 combines with J gene TRBJ1-5; perhaps TRBD1 as D (6 bases). V was clipped by 5 bases and J by 5 bases, with 13 bases between them. Looked up from germline, CDR1 is SGHAT and CDR2 is FQNNGV. This CDR3 is 14 amino acids long. CDR3 sequence: CASSRIQGHQPQHF. The CDR3 nucleotides are TGTGCCAGCAGCCGAATACAGGGTCATCAGCCCCAGCATTTT.

This clonotype was picked up a small number of times. This sequence joins TRBV5-1 and TRBJ2-7, with 7 bases aligning to TRBD1. The CDR3 sequence is 14 residues long. V lost 4 bases, J lost 3 bases, and 7 bases stayed unmatched. Germline CDR1 and CDR2: SGHRS and YFSETQ. The DNA of the CDR3 is TGCGCCAGCAGCGCCCGACAGGGCCGCTACGAGCAGTACTTC. Its protein product is CASSARQGRYEQYF.

This clonotype was counted between two and nine times. This rearrangement joins TRBV7-2 to TRBJ2-7, with 8 bases aligning to TRBD2. J gave up 4 bases and V 5 bases, and 10 bases lay outside the gene matches. In germline, CDR1 is SGHTA, CDR2 FQGNSA. The CDR3 contains 15 residues. The CDR3 region has the DNA TGTGCCAGCAGCACGGGACTAGGGGTGGGATACGAGCAGTACGTC. This sequence encodes CASSTGLGVGYEQYV.

The CDR3 DNA reads as TGTGCCAGCAGTGAGATGGCGGGGCTCCCCAATGAGCAGTTCTTC. It translates to CASSEMAGLPNEQFF. The chain links TRBV6-4 to TRBJ2-1; the D gene is possibly TRBD2 (6 bases). This CDR3 spans 15 amino acids. The germline gives CDR1 MRHNA, CDR2 SNTAGT. V lost 3 bases and J lost 6, with 15 bases in between.

The chain carries TRBV6-2 or TRBV6-3 and TRBJ2-3; 8 bases match TRBD1. The J segment lost 9 bases and the V segment lost 2 bases, leaving 13 bases of the junction unmatched. The germline V gene has CDR1 MNHEY and CDR2 SVGEGT. This CDR3 has 16 amino acids. The CDR3 protein is CASSYMPGGYRGTQYF. CDR3 coding DNA: TGTGCCAGCAGTTACATGCCAGGGGGCTACCGTGGGACGCAGTATTTT.

The V and J genes are TRBV4-3 and TRBJ1-4, with D possibly TRBD1 on 5 matching bases. The CDR3 length is 15 residues. Trimming left V 0 bases short and J 7 bases short, with 12 bases between. CDR1 and CDR2 from the germline V gene are LGHNA and YSLEER. The CDR3 DNA follows: TGCGCCAGCAGCCAAGATGGGGGAGGTGGTGAAAAACTGTTTTTT. Protein sequence: CASSQDGGGGEKLFF.

This chain uses TRBV6-5 with TRBJ1-4; no clear D. Looked up from germline, CDR1 is MNHEY and CDR2 is SVGAGI. The CDR3 spans 13 residues. The ends were cut back, 5 bases at V and 8 bases at J, with 12 bases in the middle. The CDR3, as DNA: TGTGCCAGCAGTGGCAAAGCGGGGGAAAAACTGTTTTTT. This translates into CASSGKAGEKLFF.

This clonotype was recorded a few times. J is TRBJ1-1 and V is TRBV5-1; maybe TRBD1 (6 bases). Trimming stripped 2 bases from V and 4 bases from J, with 15 bases between. CDR1 and CDR2 from the germline V gene are SGHRS and YFSETQ. This CDR3 is 15 amino acids long. The CDR3 nucleotides are TGCGCCAGCAGCTTTAACAGGGTTGATGGCACTGAAGCTTTCTTT. Translating it yields CASSFNRVDGTEAFF. Full variable domain (outside the CDR3, taken from reference TRBV5-1 and TRBJ1-1): KAGVTQTPRYLIKTRGQQVTLSCSPISGHRSVSWYQQTPGQGLQFLFEYFSETQRNKGNFPGRFSGRQFSNSRSEMNVSTLELGDSALYLCASSFNRVDGTEAFFGQGTRLTVV.

The rearrangement uses TRBV7-9 and TRBJ2-1; TRBD2 matches 12 bases. In germline, CDR1 is SEHNR, CDR2 FQNEAQ (reference sequence). The CDR3 contains 17 residues. V trimming: 4 bases; J trimming: 1 base; junction bases outside the gene matches: 5. DNA for the CDR3: TGTGCCAGCAGCTCAGGACTAGCGGGGCCTTCCTACAATGAGCAGTTCTTC. The encoded protein is CASSSGLAGPSYNEQFF.

This clonotype was picked up a small number of times. A junction end diverges from the germline sequence, so it may reflect a read error. The CDR3 loop reads CASSRSDTLNTEAFF. CDR3 bases: TGTGCCAGCAGCCGATCGGACACCTTGAACACTGAAGCCTTCTTT. V gene TRBV6-6 combines with J gene TRBJ1-1; D might be TRBD1 (5 bases). Per the germline V gene, CDR1 is MNHNY and CDR2 is SVGAGI (reference sequence). CDR3 length equals 15 residues.

This clonotype was observed at least ten times. V is TRBV4-2 and J is TRBJ1-1; D unclear. The CDR3 extends over 15 amino acids. Germline V lookup: CDR1 LGHNA, CDR2 YNFKEQ. V lost 2 bases and J lost 0, with 10 bases in between. The CDR3 nucleotides are TGTGCCAGCAGCCAACGCGCTAGCATGAACACTGAAGCTTTCTTT. Translation gives CASSQRASMNTEAFF.

This clonotype turned up a few times. The rearrangement links TRBV6-5 to TRBJ2-6; no clear D. The CDR3 covers 15 residues. V dropped 8 bases and J dropped 0 bases, with 11 bases sitting between them. Germline values: CDR1 MNHEY, CDR2 SVGAGI. CDR3: CASQPSISGANVLTF. In DNA, the CDR3 is TGTGCCAGCCAACCGTCCATCTCTGGGGCCAACGTCCTGACTTTC.

This clonotype appeared a few times. The V and J genes are TRBV4-3 and TRBJ2-7, with 10 bases lining up with TRBD1. CDR1 is LGHNA and CDR2 is YSLEER in the germline V gene. The CDR3 has 17 residues. V was clipped by 0 bases and J by 0 bases; unmatched bases: 5. The CDR3 reads CASSQDSGTGASYEQYF. Written as DNA, the CDR3 is TGCGCCAGCAGCCAAGACTCGGGGACAGGGGCCTCCTACGAGCAGTACTTC.

This clonotype was seen a few times. V is TRBV7-6 and J is TRBJ2-2; 8 bases line up with TRBD2. From germline, CDR1 is SGHVS and CDR2 FNYEAQ. With 5 bases clipped from V and 5 bases from J, the junction kept 10 bases outside the gene matches. This CDR3 is built from 16 residues. The CDR3 sequence: CASSPRGGRDTGELFF. The CDR3 nucleotides read TGTGCCAGCAGCCCTCGGGGGGGCAGAGATACCGGGGAGCTGTTTTTT.

This clonotype was seen a few times. V is TRBV28 and J is TRBJ2-2, with 9 bases lining up with TRBD1. Per germline, CDR1 MDHEN and CDR2 SYDVKM. Trimming at V came to 3 bases and at J to 6 bases, leaving 14 bases not matched to a gene. This CDR3 region has 18 residues. For the CDR3, the DNA is TGTGCCAGCAGTTTTGCGTCTAGGACAGGGGAGGAGGCCGGGGAGCTGTTTTTT. Its translation: CASSFASRTGEEAGELFF.

The rearrangement uses TRBV27 and TRBJ1-5, with D possibly matching TRBD1 (5 bases). Per the germline V gene, CDR1 is MNHEY and CDR2 is SMNVEV (reference sequence). V dropped 2 bases and J dropped 4 bases, with 18 bases sitting between them. The CDR3 totals 17 residues. For the CDR3, the DNA is TGTGCCAGCAGTTTAGTGGGAAGGGGTCCCGGGAATCAGCCCCAGCATTTT. Protein product: CASSLVGRGPGNQPQHF.

A few counts support this clonotype. The CDR3 region is CASSLGGGYGETQYF. CDR3 DNA: TGTGCCAGCAGCTTAGGCGGGGGCTACGGTGAGACCCAGTACTTC. The rearrangement links TRBV7-9 to TRBJ2-5; possible D gene TRBD2, 7 bases. CDR1 is SEHNR and CDR2 is FQNEAQ in the germline V gene (reference sequence). The V and J ends lost 1 base and 5 bases respectively, with 14 bases between them. CDR3 length: 15 amino acids.

Many counts were recorded for this clonotype. The chain joins TRBV11-2 to TRBJ2-7; the D gene is possibly TRBD2 (5 bases). V lost 1 base to trimming and J lost 2 bases, with 9 bases between them. The germline CDR1 and CDR2 sequences are SGHAT and FQNNGV. CDR3 length: 14 residues. This CDR3 reads CASSLGGPTYEQYF. The CDR3 DNA reads TGTGCCAGCAGCTTAGGCGGGCCAACCTACGAGCAGTACTTC.

In its sample, this clonotype was seen a few times. The chain employs TRBV7-6 and TRBJ2-1; 10 positions agree with TRBD1. J gave up 5 bases and V 3 bases, and 1 base lay outside the gene matches. Germline CDR1 and CDR2: SGHVS and FNYEAQ. CDR3 length: 14 amino acids. The CDR3: CASSFGTGDNEQFF. CDR3 bases: TGTGCCAGCAGCTTCGGGACAGGGGACAATGAGCAGTTCTTC.

This clonotype was picked up a small number of times. The gene calls are TRBV5-1 and TRBJ2-3, with 7 nucleotides matching TRBD2. The CDR3 is 15 residues long. Losses at the gene ends were 3 bases for V and 2 bases for J; bases not matched to a gene: 6. Germline CDR1 SGHRS, CDR2 YFSETQ. The CDR3 DNA sequence: TGCGCCAGCAGCTCTGGGACTACCAACACAGATACGCAGTATTTT. Translation: CASSSGTTNTDTQYF.

This clonotype was seen only a few times. V is TRBV7-9 and J is TRBJ2-7; D unresolved. The germline V and J ends were trimmed by 5 bases and 1 base, with 9 bases remaining between them. The CDR3 is 13 amino acids. Germline CDR1 and CDR2: SEHNR and FQNEAQ (reference sequence). CDR3 DNA: TGTGCCAGCAGCCTCGATGCGTCCTACGAGCAGTACGTC. This sequence encodes CASSLDASYEQYV.

This clonotype has just a few counts. This chain links TRBV9 with TRBJ2-3, with 11 nucleotides matching TRBD2. Germline V lookup: CDR1 SGDLS, CDR2 YYNGEE. Trimming took 4 bases from V and 3 from J; bases not matched to a gene: 4. This CDR3 contains 15 residues. CDR3: CASSISGGATDTQYF. The CDR3 DNA reads as TGTGCCAGCAGCATTAGCGGGGGGGCGACAGATACGCAGTATTTT. The variable domain in full, completed from reference TRBV9 and TRBJ2-3, reads DSGVTQTPKHLITATGQRVTLRCSPRSGDLSVYWYQQSLDQGLQFLIQYYNGEERAKGNILERFSAQQFPDLHSELNLSSLELGDSALYFCASSISGGATDTQYFGPGTRLTVL.

J is TRBJ1-1 and V is TRBV14; 10 bases are a match to TRBD1. V dropped 1 base and J dropped 0; count of bases not matched to a gene: 14. Germline V gene sequence: CDR1 SGHDN, CDR2 FVKESK. CDR3 length: 20 amino acids. The CDR3 loop is CASSQATFPMTGGMNTEAFF. The CDR3 coding sequence is TGTGCCAGCAGCCAAGCGACTTTTCCAATGACAGGGGGCATGAACACTGAAGCTTTCTTT.

This clonotype was counted at least ten times. The chain combines TRBV6-1 with TRBJ2-7; TRBD1 agrees at 8 bases. Germline V gene lookup returns CDR1 MNHNS and CDR2 SASEGT. The CDR3 sequence is 16 residues long. J lost 3 bases, V lost 4 bases, and 11 bases had no gene match. This CDR3 is CASSALQTGDGYEQYF. The CDR3 DNA reads as TGTGCCAGCAGTGCGCTACAGACAGGGGATGGCTACGAGCAGTACTTC.

The V and J genes are TRBV2 and TRBJ2-3; D is possibly TRBD1 (7 bases). Germline-derived CDR1 and CDR2 are SNHLY and FYNNEI. The V gene lost 6 bases and the J gene lost 0 bases, with 13 bases spanning the gap. The CDR3 is made up of 15 amino acids. This CDR3 reads CASSGGQTSTDTQYF. The CDR3 DNA sequence: TGTGCCAGCAGCGGGGGACAGACAAGCACAGATACGCAGTATTTT.